A single TCR beta chain is shown here with its context. The antigen remains undetermined. It was cDNA, reverse transcribed from extracted RNA, that served as the sequencing template. Produced via immunoSEQ multiplex PCR; TCRdb's table is partial and in-frame only. This table has about 76,000 clones, approximately 66% appearing once. This entry is derived from a study of CD8+ T cells in alopecia areata. General study points: Alopecia totalis/universalis scalp especially showed more expanded CD8+ clones than normal scalp.

Treatment denoted: oral pan-JAK inhibitor, 5-10 mg twice daily. Sorted out of PBMCs were CD4+ T cells and CD8+ T cells. This material consisted of CD8+ T cells sorted from blood, taken at week 24, from a patient treated with tofacitinib. The receptor comes from a human donor with alopecia areata.

CDR3 in amino acids: CASSQEPDSNQPQHF. The CDR3 nucleotides read TGCGCCAGCAGCCAAGAGCCGGATAGCAATCAGCCCCAGCATTTT. V is TRBV4-1 and J is TRBJ1-5, with unresolved D. Germline V gene lookup returns CDR1 MGHRA and CDR2 YSYEKL. The V end was cut by 0 bases, the J end by 0 bases, with 6 bases between. The CDR3 has 15 amino acids.